The 29 T cell receptor beta chains below all came from one sample that was sequenced in a study of T cells in Graves' hyperthyroidism and ophthalmopathy. Amplified regions were TCR beta CDR3 sequences from RNA transcripts. Carried out on the TCR CDR3, a first-round RT-PCR used the HTBI primer set. TCRdb itself ran the multiplex PCR reads through MiXCR, one entry per CDR3 protein. The sample has about 290,000 distinct CDR3 sequences, approximately 16% seen once. Material: blood. The receptors derive from a man aged 25 to 40 with Graves' hyperthyroidism.

The sample holds many counts of this clonotype. The V gene is TRBV29-1, the J gene TRBJ1-1; D not certain. The CDR3 is 12 amino acids. Trimming left V 4 bases short and J 2 bases short, with 8 bases between. Germline V gives CDR1 SQVTM, CDR2 ANQGSEA. CDR3 sequence reads: CSVGGTNTEAFF. CDR3 DNA sequence: TGCAGCGTTGGAGGCACCAACACTGAAGCTTTCTTT.

This clonotype was detected only a few times. The J gene is TRBJ2-3, the V gene TRBV29-1, with D perhaps assigned TRBD1 or TRBD2 (6 bases each). Between the trimmed V and J ends, which lost 5 bases and 4 bases, there was a span of 16 bases. This CDR3 comprises 14 residues. The V gene's germline CDR1 is SQVTM and CDR2 ANQGSEA. The CDR3 coding sequence is TGCAGCGTTCTACTAGTCGGGGGCCCAGATACGCAGTATTTT. This translates into CSVLLVGGPDTQYF.

This clonotype has a count of ten or more. The J gene is TRBJ1-2, the V gene TRBV11-2; no clear D. Trimming left V 6 bases short and J 8 bases short, with 19 bases between. CDR1 SGHAT and CDR2 FQNNGV come from the germline V gene. The CDR3 is 14 residues long. The CDR3 DNA is TGTGCCAGCAGTTTCCCCGGCCCGGCGAAAGGCTACACCTTC. Translated: CASSFPGPAKGYTF.

This clonotype was seen ten or more times. This sequence joins TRBV12-3 or TRBV12-4 and TRBJ2-5, with D possibly being TRBD1 or TRBD2 (5 bases each). The V gene lost 4 bases and the J gene lost 5 bases, with 8 bases spanning the gap. The CDR3 consists of 12 residues. CDR3 residues: CASSWGLETQYF. For the CDR3, the DNA is TGTGCCAGCAGTTGGGGGTTGGAGACCCAGTACTTC.

The chain carries TRBV20-1 and TRBJ1-6; D is possibly TRBD1 (5 bases). CDR1 and CDR2 from the germline V gene are DFQATT and SNEGSKA (reference sequence). CDR3 length: 15 residues. V lost 6 bases, J lost 6 bases, and 18 bases lay in between. This CDR3 reads CSAQRQSRGNSPLHF. The CDR3 nucleotides are TGCAGTGCCCAAAGACAGTCTAGGGGTAATTCACCCCTCCACTTT.

This clonotype has at least ten counts. Relative to the germline gene, one junction end is altered; a read error may explain this. V and J are TRBV7-3 and TRBJ2-1, with TRBD2 matching over 15 bases. The CDR3 has 22 amino acids. The germline V gene encodes CDR1 SGHTA and CDR2 FQGTGA. CDR3 in amino acids: CASSLTGLAGGAERGSYNEQFF. CDR3 nucleotides: TGTGCCAGCAGCCTAACTGGACTAGCGGGAGGGGCCGAGCGCGGCTCCTACAATGAGCAGTTCTTC.

This clonotype was counted a few times. J is TRBJ2-3 and V is TRBV7-3; D not certain. V was pared by 9 bases and J by 3 bases, with 13 bases between. The CDR3 consists of 13 residues. Germline V gives CDR1 SGHTA, CDR2 FQGTGA. DNA of the CDR3: TGTGCCAGTTCACGGCACAGAACAGATACGCAGTATTTT. The encoded protein is CASSRHRTDTQYF.

Details on this clonotype: This sequence may be a read error, since a much larger clone differs from it by one base. This chain uses TRBV2 with TRBJ2-5, with D unresolved. The CDR3 length is 13 residues. Germline CDR1 and CDR2: SNHLY and FYNNEI. V gave up 3 bases and J gave up 1 base, with 6 bases separating them. The CDR3 sequence is CASSDVRQETQYF. In DNA, the CDR3 is TGTGCCAGCAGTGACGTGCGCCAAGAGACCCAGTACTTC. The full variable domain, rest sourced from reference TRBV2 and TRBJ2-5, is EPEVTQTPSHQVTQMGQEVILRCVPISNHLYFYWYRQILGQKVEFLVSFYNNEISEKSEIFDDQFSVERPDGSNFTLKIRSTKLEDSAMYFCASSDVRQETQYFGPGTRLLVL.

In this sample, this clonotype turned up many times. CDR3 loop: CASSLDQERNLEQFF. CDR3 sequence (DNA): TGTGCCAGCAGCTTAGATCAAGAGCGGAACTTGGAGCAGTTCTTC. The chain recombines TRBV11-2 with TRBJ2-1, with a weak D call TRBD2 (5 bases). The CDR3 covers 15 residues. Trimming pared 0 bases from V and 10 bases from J, leaving 16 bases between. Per the germline V gene, CDR1 is SGHAT and CDR2 is FQNNGV.

This clonotype has more than one count but fewer than ten. A much larger clone is a single base away; this may be a read error. The gene calls are TRBV29-1 and TRBJ2-3; D is undetermined. The germline gives CDR1 SQVTM, CDR2 ANQGSEA. This CDR3 contains 12 residues. CDR3 DNA sequence: TGCAGCGCTGAAAGGTCGGGAGATACGCAGTATTTT. Its protein product is CSAERSGDTQYF.

In its sample, this clonotype was seen many times. This sequence joins TRBV2 and TRBJ2-1; 12 bases map to TRBD1. The V and J ends lost 6 bases and 8 bases, in that order; junction bases with no gene match: 8. Germline V lookup: CDR1 SNHLY, CDR2 FYNNEI. The CDR3 covers 15 residues. CDR3 nucleotides: TGTGCCAGCAGAAAGGGACAGGGGGCAATATATGAGCAGTTCTTC. Protein: CASRKGQGAIYEQFF.

As to this clonotype: Lacking the conserved final phenylalanine or tryptophan, this CDR3 likely reflects a read error. This chain uses TRBV5-1 with TRBJ2-7; 9 bases align to TRBD1. Germline CDR1 reads SGHRS; CDR2 reads YFSETQ. This CDR3 has 16 residues. The V segment lost 0 bases and the J segment 2 bases; nucleotides outside the gene matches: 6. CDR3 region: CASSLERGQGPYEQYL. The CDR3 bases are TGCGCCAGCAGCTTGGAGAGGGGACAGGGCCCCTACGAGCAGTACCTC.

This clonotype has at least ten counts. The J gene is TRBJ2-3, the V gene TRBV24-1; weak D call: TRBD2 (6 bases). The CDR3 loop spans 19 amino acids. Germline-derived CDR1 and CDR2 are KGHDR and SFDVKD. V dropped 4 bases and J dropped 2 bases, with 24 bases sitting between them. This CDR3 is CATSDAIGGNQDITDTQYF. For the CDR3, the DNA is TGTGCCACCAGTGACGCAATCGGAGGGAATCAGGACATCACAGATACGCAGTATTTT.

The rearrangement joins TRBV20-1 to TRBJ2-1, with 13 bases that match TRBD2. CDR1 and CDR2 (germline): DFQATT, SNEGSKA (reference sequence). The CDR3 runs 12 residues. CDR3 sequence: CRLAGGVGEQFF. The DNA of the CDR3 is TGCAGACTAGCGGGAGGGGTCGGGGAGCAGTTCTTC.

On this clonotype itself: Possible read error: a much larger clone is one base away. The rearrangement uses TRBV20-1 and TRBJ1-1; D remains unclear. Deletions cut 6 bases from V and 9 bases from J, with 17 bases between. This CDR3 has 12 residues. CDR1 DFQATT and CDR2 SNEGSKA come from the germline V gene (reference sequence). The DNA of the CDR3 is TGCAGTGCCAACGACATGCGCCTTAAAGCTTTCTTT. Translating it yields CSANDMRLKAFF.

V is TRBV5-1 and J is TRBJ2-2; D is perhaps TRBD2 (5 bases). CDR1 SGHRS and CDR2 YFSETQ come from the germline V gene. The CDR3 is 15 amino acids. V was clipped by 4 bases and J by 4 bases, with 14 bases between them. CDR3 residues: CASSLQRYPTGELFF. CDR3 coding DNA: TGCGCCAGCAGCCTCCAGCGGTACCCCACCGGGGAGCTGTTTTTT.

The chain uses TRBV5-6 and TRBJ2-7; 11 bases match TRBD1. J lost 5 bases, V lost 4 bases, and 11 bases had no gene match. CDR3 length: 16 amino acids. Germline assignment: CDR1 SGHDT and CDR2 YYEEEE. CDR3 sequence: CASSRPGQGVANEQYF. CDR3 DNA sequence: TGTGCCAGCAGCAGACCGGGACAGGGGGTGGCGAACGAGCAGTACTTC.

There are many counts of this clonotype. The chain links TRBV20-1 to TRBJ2-1; TRBD2 aligns across 11 bases. The V gene's germline CDR1 is DFQATT and CDR2 SNEGSKA (reference sequence). The V gene end was trimmed by 5 bases and the J gene end by 3 bases; junction bases not matched to a gene: 3. The CDR3 has 14 amino acids. The CDR3 loop reads CSAVSGRDYNEQFF. The CDR3, as DNA: TGCAGTGCTGTTAGCGGGAGGGACTACAATGAGCAGTTCTTC.

This clonotype has more than one count but fewer than ten. J is TRBJ2-3 and V is TRBV9, with a weak D call TRBD1 (6 bases). The germline gives CDR1 SGDLS, CDR2 YYNGEE. The CDR3 runs to 16 residues. V was pared by 3 bases and J by 2 bases, with 16 bases between. The CDR3 DNA reads TGTGCCAGCAGCGCCTCTCGGACAGCCCTCACAGATACGCAGTATTTT. Translation gives CASSASRTALTDTQYF.

This clonotype was observed many times. The chain employs TRBV20-1 and TRBJ2-3; 8 positions agree with TRBD2. The CDR3 has 15 residues. V trimming: 5 bases; J trimming: 4 bases; junction bases outside the gene matches: 11. The germline CDR1 and CDR2 sequences are DFQATT and SNEGSKA (reference sequence). CDR3: CSAVLPGRASDTQYF. CDR3 nucleotides: TGCAGTGCTGTACTCCCCGGGAGGGCGTCAGATACGCAGTATTTT.

This chain connects TRBV20-1 to TRBJ2-6; 7 bases map to TRBD1. CDR1 is DFQATT, CDR2 SNEGSKA, per germline (reference sequence). The CDR3 is 18 residues long. Trimming cost V 1 base and J 0 bases; bases outside gene matches: 9. Here the CDR3 DNA reads TGCAGTGCTAGAGCAGGGGGTGACTTCTCCTCTGGGGCCAACGTCCTGACTTTC. Protein sequence: CSARAGGDFSSGANVLTF.

This clonotype was counted ten times or more. V is TRBV18 and J is TRBJ2-7; 8 bases are a match to TRBD2. The CDR3 is 15 amino acids. Germline V gene data show CDR1 as KGHSH and CDR2 as LQKENI. The V segment lost 0 bases and the J segment 7 bases; nucleotides outside the gene matches: 8. As DNA, the CDR3 is TGTGCCAGCTCACCACCTAGCGGGAAGGGTCGGGAGCAGTACTTC. Encoded protein: CASSPPSGKGREQYF. Full variable domain (missing parts from reference TRBV18 and TRBJ2-7): NAGVMQNPRHLVRRRGQEARLRCSPMKGHSHVYWYRQLPEEGLKFMVYLQKENIIDESGMPKERFSAEFPKEGPSILRIQQVVRGDSAAYFCASSPPSGKGREQYFGPGTRLTVT.

This chain connects TRBV4-1 to TRBJ1-1; 7 positions match TRBD1. With V trimmed by 3 bases and J by 2 bases, 6 bases remained unmatched. The CDR3 loop spans 15 amino acids. The germline V gene has CDR1 MGHRA and CDR2 YSYEKL. The CDR3 DNA sequence: TGCGCCAGCAGCCATTCCGGGACAGACAACACTGAAGCTTTCTTT. It yields the protein CASSHSGTDNTEAFF.

This clonotype has at least ten counts. The chain is built from TRBV6-5 and TRBJ1-5; a possible D gene is TRBD1 (5 bases). Germline CDR1 and CDR2: MNHEY and SVGAGI. The CDR3 sequence is 16 residues long. Trimming took off 2 bases at V and 3 bases at J, with 14 bases between the two ends. CDR3 amino acids: CASSYEPWGDNQPQHF. Here the CDR3 DNA reads TGTGCCAGCAGTTACGAACCCTGGGGGGACAATCAGCCCCAGCATTTT.

This clonotype was seen many times. The gene calls are TRBV29-1 and TRBJ1-1, with 7 bases that match TRBD1. Germline loops: CDR1 SQVTM, CDR2 ANQGSEA. The V gene end was trimmed by 5 bases and the J gene end by 8 bases; junction bases not matched to a gene: 2. The CDR3 is 10 residues long. The CDR3, as DNA: TGCAGCGTTAAGGGGGCCGAAGCTTTCTTT. It is translated as CSVKGAEAFF.

This chain connects TRBV27 to TRBJ2-1; TRBD2 agrees at 10 bases. The ends lost 6 bases at V and 4 bases at J; junction bases unmatched: 6. The V gene's germline CDR1 is MNHEY and CDR2 SMNVEV (reference sequence). The CDR3 length is 15 residues. The CDR3 loop is CASRIAGGLYNEQFF. The CDR3 DNA reads TGTGCCAGCAGGATAGCGGGAGGTCTGTACAATGAGCAGTTCTTC.

This clonotype occurred many times. The chain has TRBV6-6 and TRBJ1-1; D unresolved. Between the trimmed V and J ends, which lost 0 bases and 4 bases, there was a span of 6 bases. The CDR3 has 13 amino acids. Germline CDR1 MNHNY, CDR2 SVGAGI (reference sequence). The CDR3 reads CASSYSLFTEAFF. The CDR3, as DNA: TGTGCCAGCAGTTACTCGTTGTTCACTGAAGCTTTCTTT.

Turning to this clonotype: This likely comes from a read error, as the CDR3 has no conserved phenylalanine or tryptophan at its end. The chain combines TRBV12-3 or TRBV12-4 with TRBJ1-2; 7 nucleotides match TRBD1. V lost 7 bases and J lost 8; bases outside the gene matches: 10. CDR3 length equals 13 residues. The CDR3 nucleotides read TGTGCCAGCATCAAAGCAGGGGGATACGGCTACACCCTC. This codes for CASIKAGGYGYTL.

In its sample, this clonotype was seen many times. The chain has TRBV11-2 and TRBJ2-5; D might be TRBD1 (6 bases). The germline CDR1 and CDR2 sequences are SGHAT and FQNNGV. V was trimmed by 6 bases and J by 1 base, leaving 18 bases between them. CDR3 length: 16 residues. The CDR3 DNA reads as TGTGCCAGCAGGGTCGGAAGGGGGAGAATCCAAGAGACCCAGTACTTC. Encoded protein: CASRVGRGRIQETQYF.